What follows are 15 T cell receptor beta chains derived from one specimen sequenced in a study of T-cell reconstitution after alpha-beta-depleted transplantation in children. Construction of the TCRbeta library involved unique molecular identifiers. TCRdb re-derived calls from the PCR reads in MiXCR, one entry per CDR3 protein. This sample has 600,000 to 800,000 distinct CDR3 sequences, with around 13% found just once. The sequencing used PBMCs, collected before TCRalphabeta/CD19-depleted stem cell transplant. The receptors were sampled from a girl aged 2-10 years with congenital amegakaryocytic thrombocytopenia, due to receive a stem cell transplant.

As to this clonotype: A much bigger clone sits one base away, suggesting this may be a read error. The chain joins TRBV12-3 or TRBV12-4 to TRBJ2-1; 7 bases agree with TRBD1. The CDR3 runs to 20 residues. With V trimmed by 3 bases and J by 0 bases, 17 bases remained unmatched. The DNA of the CDR3 is TGTGCCAGCAGTTTCCGATACCCCACACAACAGGGGTTCTCCTACAATGAGCAGTTCTTC. Amino acid sequence: CASSFRYPTQQGFSYNEQFF.

In its sample, this clonotype was seen many times. This chain joins TRBV11-2 and TRBJ2-1; D gene uncertain. This CDR3 has 15 residues. V shed 4 bases and J shed 0 bases, with 10 bases lying between them. Per germline, CDR1 SGHAT and CDR2 FQNNGV. CDR3 in amino acids: CASSSTASSYNEQFF. CDR3 DNA: TGTGCCAGCAGCTCGACTGCTAGCTCCTACAATGAGCAGTTCTTC.

This clonotype has ten or more counts. The V gene is TRBV29-1, the J gene TRBJ2-3, with 10 bases lining up with TRBD1. J gave up 4 bases and V 3 bases, and 4 bases lay outside the gene matches. The CDR3 consists of 14 residues. Germline V gene data show CDR1 as SQVTM and CDR2 as ANQGSEA. For the CDR3, the DNA is TGCAGCGTTGAGGGACAGGGGAAACCAGATACGCAGTATTTT. Translated: CSVEGQGKPDTQYF.

On this clonotype itself: This may be a read error: a much more frequent sequence differs by one nucleotide. The chain has TRBV7-9 and TRBJ2-1; 8 bases agree with TRBD2. The CDR3 is made up of 15 amino acids. The germline V gene encodes CDR1 SEHNR and CDR2 FQNEAQ (reference sequence). CDR3 sequence: CVSSLVVSGINEQFF. As DNA, the CDR3 is TGTGTCAGCAGCTTAGTTGTTAGCGGGATCAATGAGCAGTTCTTC.

This clonotype was counted between two and nine times. V usage is TRBV12-3 or TRBV12-4 and J usage is TRBJ2-7, with 12 positions matching TRBD2. The junction had 6 bases not matched to a gene; V was cut back by 4 bases and J by 5 bases. This CDR3 has 15 residues. Here the CDR3 DNA reads TGTGCCAGCAGTTCTCGGACTAGCGGGGCTCACGAGCAGTACTTC. Translated: CASSSRTSGAHEQYF.

This clonotype has a count of ten or more. The V gene is TRBV20-1, the J gene TRBJ1-2; the D is unclear. This CDR3 spans 13 amino acids. The germline gives CDR1 DFQATT, CDR2 SNEGSKA (reference sequence). V lost 3 bases and J lost 8, with 16 bases in between. The CDR3 DNA reads TGCAGTGCTAGCCCGAGAAGGGTCCGCGGCTACACCTTC. Translated, it gives CSASPRRVRGYTF.

This clonotype was recorded many times. The CDR3 DNA sequence: TGTGCCAGCACCTTAGCGGGAGCTTCCTACGAGCAGTACTTC. Translating gives CASTLAGASYEQYF. The chain uses TRBV12-3 or TRBV12-4 and TRBJ2-7; the match to TRBD2 covers 9 bases. The CDR3 contains 14 residues. V shed 7 bases and J 1 base; nucleotides not matched to a gene: 5.

This clonotype was seen more than once but under ten times. The chain couples TRBV5-1 to TRBJ2-4; possibly TRBD1 or TRBD2 for D (6 bases each). CDR1 and CDR2 (germline): SGHRS, YFSETQ. This CDR3 contains 16 residues. Trimming removed 4 bases at V and 8 bases at J, with 22 bases between. CDR3 sequence reads: CASSAFGRQGMDIQYF. The CDR3 region has the DNA TGCGCCAGCAGCGCATTTGGGAGGCAGGGGATGGACATTCAGTACTTC.

Remarks on this clonotype: A single base separates this from a much larger clone, so it may be a read error. This chain joins TRBV5-1 and TRBJ2-2; D is tentatively TRBD1 or TRBD2 (5 bases each). The CDR3 contains 16 residues. Germline loops: CDR1 SGHRS, CDR2 YFSETQ. CDR3 bases: TGCGCCAGCAGCTTACGTGGACGGGTGGACACCGGGGAGCCGTTTTTT. Amino acid sequence: CASSLRGRVDTGEPFF.

The rearrangement uses TRBV20-1 and TRBJ2-3; D possibly corresponds to TRBD2 (6 bases). Germline V gene data show CDR1 as DFQATT and CDR2 as SNEGSKA (reference sequence). This CDR3 region has 14 residues. Deletions cut 6 bases from V and 5 bases from J, with 18 bases between. Written as DNA, the CDR3 is TGCAGTGCCGCTGGGCCCGCGGGAAGAGATACGCAGTATTTT. Encoded protein: CSAAGPAGRDTQYF.

This clonotype was found many times. The rearrangement joins TRBV7-8 to TRBJ2-1, with D perhaps matching TRBD1 or TRBD2 (5 bases each). V was trimmed by 4 bases and J by 6 bases, leaving 7 bases between them. The CDR3 extends over 12 amino acids. From germline, CDR1 is SGHVS and CDR2 FQNEAQ. For the CDR3, the DNA is TGTGCCAGCAGCTGGGGGTTCAATGAGCAGTTCTTC. This encodes CASSWGFNEQFF.

Only a few counts were recorded for this clonotype. This chain uses TRBV7-9 with TRBJ2-2; 9 positions match TRBD2. J lost 0 bases, V lost 10 bases, and 12 bases had no gene match. The CDR3 runs to 17 residues. Germline CDR1 SEHNR, CDR2 FQNEAQ (reference sequence). CDR3 region: CATALIAGAPNTGELFF. The CDR3 DNA reads TGTGCCACCGCGCTCATAGCGGGGGCTCCGAACACCGGGGAGCTGTTTTTT. The whole variable domain, filled in from reference TRBV7-9 and TRBJ2-2, reads DTGVSQNPRHKITKRGQNVTFRCDPISEHNRLYWYRQTLGQGPEFLTYFQNEAQLEKSRLLSDRFSAERPKGSFSTLEIQRTEQGDSAMYLCATALIAGAPNTGELFFGEGSRLTVL.

This clonotype was counted many times. CDR3 region: CASSQDVSRGRDEQFF. Here the CDR3 DNA reads TGTGCCAGCAGCCAAGACGTTTCCCGGGGGCGGGATGAGCAGTTCTTC. The J gene is TRBJ2-1, the V gene TRBV3-1; D is tentatively TRBD1 or TRBD2 (6 bases each). CDR1 and CDR2 from the germline V gene are LGHDT and YNNKEL (reference sequence). The CDR3 has 16 amino acids. V gave up 0 bases and J gave up 8 bases, with 17 bases separating them.

The chain couples TRBV5-1 to TRBJ2-5; D is ambiguous. The germline V gene has CDR1 SGHRS and CDR2 YFSETQ. The CDR3 contains 15 residues. Trimming shortened V by 4 bases and J by 2 bases, and 15 bases separated the two germline ends. The CDR3 sequence: CASSPAAGPQETQYF. In DNA form, the CDR3 reads TGCGCCAGCAGCCCGGCGGCAGGACCGCAAGAGACCCAGTACTTC.

Concerning this clonotype: A read error may be the cause here, since a much bigger clone is one base away. The chain joins TRBV28 to TRBJ2-2; 9 bases are a match to TRBD1. The V gene's germline CDR1 is MDHEN and CDR2 SYDVKM. The CDR3 covers 16 residues. V lost 5 bases, J lost 5 bases, and 9 bases stayed unmatched. CDR3 sequence (DNA): TGTGCCAGCAGTACCTACAGGGGGCGGGGTACCGGGGAGCTGTTTTTT. Translated, it gives CASSTYRGRGTGELFF.